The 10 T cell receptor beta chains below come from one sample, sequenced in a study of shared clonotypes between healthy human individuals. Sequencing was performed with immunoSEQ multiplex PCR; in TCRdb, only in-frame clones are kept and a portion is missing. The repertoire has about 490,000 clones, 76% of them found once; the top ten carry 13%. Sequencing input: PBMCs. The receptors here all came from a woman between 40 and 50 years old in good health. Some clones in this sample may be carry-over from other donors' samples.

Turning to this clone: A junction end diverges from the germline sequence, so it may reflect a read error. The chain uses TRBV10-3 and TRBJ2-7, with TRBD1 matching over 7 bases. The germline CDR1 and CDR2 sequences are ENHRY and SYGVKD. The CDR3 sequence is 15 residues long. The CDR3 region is CASSEGAGGSYEQYF. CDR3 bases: TGTGCCAGCAGTGAAGGGGCAGGGGGCTCCTACGAGCAGTACTTC.

The CDR3 bases are TGCAGTGTTACAGGTGGAAACACCATATATTTT. Protein: CSVTGGNTIYF. The genes are TRBV20-1 and TRBJ1-3; maybe TRBD1 (5 bases). V lost 7 bases to trimming and J lost 3 bases, with 7 bases between them. Germline V gene sequence: CDR1 DFQATT, CDR2 SNEGSKA (reference sequence). The CDR3 length is 11 residues.

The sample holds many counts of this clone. Here the CDR3 reads CASSPWAQGPYEQYF. CDR3 bases: TGTGCCAGCAGTCCCTGGGCACAGGGCCCCTACGAGCAGTACTTC. The J gene is TRBJ2-7, the V gene TRBV7-2; D might be TRBD1 (6 bases). CDR1 SGHTA and CDR2 FQGNSA come from the germline V gene. The CDR3 consists of 15 residues. V was clipped by 6 bases and J by 2 bases, with 17 bases between them.

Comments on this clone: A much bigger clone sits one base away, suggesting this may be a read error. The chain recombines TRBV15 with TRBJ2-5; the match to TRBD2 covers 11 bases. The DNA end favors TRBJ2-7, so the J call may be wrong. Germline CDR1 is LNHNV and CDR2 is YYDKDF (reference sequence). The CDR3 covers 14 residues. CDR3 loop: CATSGTSGLHEQYF. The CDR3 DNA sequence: TGTGCCACCAGCGGGACTAGCGGACTACACGAGCAGTACTTC.

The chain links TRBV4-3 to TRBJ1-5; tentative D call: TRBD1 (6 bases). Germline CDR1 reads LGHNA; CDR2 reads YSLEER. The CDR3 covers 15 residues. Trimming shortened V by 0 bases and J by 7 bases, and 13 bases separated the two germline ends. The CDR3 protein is CASSQDDLGGQPQHF. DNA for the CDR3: TGCGCCAGCAGCCAAGATGACTTAGGGGGACAGCCCCAGCATTTT.

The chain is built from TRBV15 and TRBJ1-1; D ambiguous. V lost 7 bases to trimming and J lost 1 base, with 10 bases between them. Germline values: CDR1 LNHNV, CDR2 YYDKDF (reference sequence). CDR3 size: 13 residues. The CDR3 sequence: CATNRSRNTEAFF. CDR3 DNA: TGTGCCACCAACCGATCGCGGAACACTGAAGCTTTCTTT.

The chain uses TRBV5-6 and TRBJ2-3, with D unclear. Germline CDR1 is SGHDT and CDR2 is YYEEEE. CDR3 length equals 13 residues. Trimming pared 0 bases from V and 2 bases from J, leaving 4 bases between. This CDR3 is CASSLAVTDTQYF. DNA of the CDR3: TGTGCCAGCAGCTTGGCCGTCACAGATACGCAGTATTTT.

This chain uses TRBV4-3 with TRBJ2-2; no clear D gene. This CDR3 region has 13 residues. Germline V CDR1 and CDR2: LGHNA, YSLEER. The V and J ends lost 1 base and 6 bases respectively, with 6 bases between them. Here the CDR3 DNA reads TGCGCCAGCAGCCAAGGGCAGCCCGGGGAGCTGTTTTTT. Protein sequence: CASSQGQPGELFF.

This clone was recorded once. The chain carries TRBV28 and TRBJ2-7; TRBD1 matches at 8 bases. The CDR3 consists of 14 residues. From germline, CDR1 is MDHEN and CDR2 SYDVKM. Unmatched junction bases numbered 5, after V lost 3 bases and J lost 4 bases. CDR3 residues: CASSFVDRGYEQYF. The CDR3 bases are TGTGCCAGCAGTTTTGTTGACAGGGGTTACGAGCAGTACTTC.

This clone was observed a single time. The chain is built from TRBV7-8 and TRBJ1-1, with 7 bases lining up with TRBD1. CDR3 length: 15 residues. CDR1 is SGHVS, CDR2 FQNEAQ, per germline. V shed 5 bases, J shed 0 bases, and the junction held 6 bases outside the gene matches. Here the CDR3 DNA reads TGTGCCAGCAGCATCAGGGACAGAATGAACACTGAAGCTTTCTTT. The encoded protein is CASSIRDRMNTEAFF.